This section outlines one T cell receptor (beta chain) sequence together with its context. Germline V gives CDR1 MNHEY, CDR2 SVGEGT. The CDR3 is made up of 15 amino acids. V shed 2 bases and J shed 4 bases, with 13 bases lying between them. This record comes from a study of blood T cell repertoires in COVID-19. Background on the study: Specimens from acute and convalescent COVID-19 originated in the United States, Italy and Spain. From T cells, B-cell-depleted T cells, or PBMCs came the material, which was cDNA or gDNA.

Per the original methods: Reference gene primer amplification in the assay estimated nucleated cell counts. Profiled with immunoSEQ multiplex PCR; TCRdb holds only in-frame clones, not every one. D and trimming come from the DNA, and the V and J calls and clone size come from that table. The table shows 200,000 to 300,000 clones, with approximately 86% occurring only once. The receptor was derived from an older woman with active or convalescent COVID-19. The sequenced sample was peripheral blood. The chain uses TRBV6-2 or TRBV6-3 and TRBJ2-3; the D is unclear. Here the CDR3 DNA reads TGTGCCAGCAGTTACGTAACACCTTATTCAGATACGCAGTATTTT. This translates into CASSYVTPYSDTQYF.